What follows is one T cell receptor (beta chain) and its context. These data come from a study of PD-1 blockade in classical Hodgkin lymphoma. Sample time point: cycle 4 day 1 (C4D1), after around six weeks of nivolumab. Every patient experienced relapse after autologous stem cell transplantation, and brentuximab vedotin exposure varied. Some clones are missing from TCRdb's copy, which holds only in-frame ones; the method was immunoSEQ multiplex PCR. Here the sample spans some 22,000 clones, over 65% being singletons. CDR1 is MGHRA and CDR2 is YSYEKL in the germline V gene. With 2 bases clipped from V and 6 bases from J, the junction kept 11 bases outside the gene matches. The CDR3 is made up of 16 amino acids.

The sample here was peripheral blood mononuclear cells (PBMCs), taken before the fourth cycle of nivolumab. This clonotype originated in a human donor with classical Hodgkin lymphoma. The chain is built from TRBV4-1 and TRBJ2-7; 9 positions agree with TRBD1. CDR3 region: CASSQHYPGQGPEQYF. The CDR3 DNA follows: TGCGCCAGCAGCCAACATTACCCGGGACAGGGTCCCGAGCAGTACTTC.